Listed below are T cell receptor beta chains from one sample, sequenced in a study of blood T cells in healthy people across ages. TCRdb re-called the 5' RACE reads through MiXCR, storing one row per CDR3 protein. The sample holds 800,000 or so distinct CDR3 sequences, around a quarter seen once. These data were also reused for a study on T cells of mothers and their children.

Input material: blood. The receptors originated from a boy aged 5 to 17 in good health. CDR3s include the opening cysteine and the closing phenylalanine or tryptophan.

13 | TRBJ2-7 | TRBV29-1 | CSVRLAGDYEQYF
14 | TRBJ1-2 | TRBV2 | CASRPPGGNYGYTF
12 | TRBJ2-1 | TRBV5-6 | CASSPGQNEQFF
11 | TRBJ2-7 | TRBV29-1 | CSVGQGDEQYF
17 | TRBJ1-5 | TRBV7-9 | CASSPGATYYSNQPQHF
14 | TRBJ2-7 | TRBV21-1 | CASRLEGRDVEQYF
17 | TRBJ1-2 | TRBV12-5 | CASGLVLGQGENYGYTF
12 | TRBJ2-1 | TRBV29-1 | CSAEGASDEQFF
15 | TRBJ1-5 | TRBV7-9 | CASSLSDGGNQPQHF
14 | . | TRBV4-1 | CASSQGFGGYEQYF